Described below is a single T cell receptor beta chain sequence and its context. The antigen is unknown. Quantitative 5'-RACE with molecular barcodes produced the TCR beta libraries. TCRdb recomputed calls from the 5' RACE reads with MiXCR, one row per CDR3 protein. This sample has hundreds of thousands of distinct CDR3 sequences, with over 15% found just once. The data were taken from a study of CD8 T cells in ankylosing spondylitis. Notes on the study in general: Ankylosing spondylitis blood seemed to carry a telltale TCR beta motif made of several highly homologous variants. As for the disease-linked clones, they showed a CD8+ phenotype and occurred at relatively low frequencies in peripheral blood. Certain motif variants had earlier been reported in reactive arthritis synovial fluid and blood. Disease-linked clones were reportedly significantly enriched in matched ankylosing spondylitis synovial fluid.

The sequence was obtained from a male donor with ankylosing spondylitis. The source material was blood, either unsorted or a sorted T cell fraction (not recorded which).

CDR3 loop: CSASGAEGYINTIYF. Written as DNA, the CDR3 is TGCAGTGCTAGTGGGGCGGAAGGGTACATAAACACCATATATTTT. The chain employs TRBV20-1 and TRBJ1-3; TRBD1 is a possible D gene (5 bases). V lost 3 bases, J lost 6 bases, and 18 bases lay in between. Per the germline V gene, CDR1 is DFQATT and CDR2 is SNEGSKA (reference sequence). This CDR3 comprises 15 residues.